These 7 T cell receptor beta chains came from one sample sequenced in a study of blood T cell repertoires in COVID-19. Sequencing was performed with immunoSEQ multiplex PCR; in TCRdb, only in-frame clones are kept and a portion is missing. The data contain about 77,000 clones, about 73% of them singletons. Specimen: peripheral blood. Receptors originate from a man in his sixties with acute or convalescent COVID-19.

DNA of the CDR3: TGTGCCACCAGCAGAGGAGGGGGTGGAAACACCATATATTTT. Its protein is CATSRGGGGNTIYF. The chain links TRBV15 to TRBJ1-3; possible D gene TRBD1, 6 bases. Trimming left V 1 base short and J 3 bases short, with 7 bases between. In germline, CDR1 is LNHNV, CDR2 YYDKDF (reference sequence). CDR3 size: 14 residues. The entire variable domain, with the rest obtained from reference TRBV15 and TRBJ1-3, is as follows: DAMVIQNPRYQVTQFGKPVTLSCSQTLNHNVMYWYQQKSSQAPKLLFHYYDKDFNNEADTPDNFQSRRPNTSFCFLDIRSPGLGDTAMYLCATSRGGGGNTIYFGEGSWLTVV.

V is TRBV21-1 and J is TRBJ1-5; the DNA was not used to check the table's D call, TRBD1. TRBV21-1 is described as a pseudogene. This CDR3 comprises 10 residues. In DNA form, the CDR3 reads TGTGCCATCTCTCGACAGGAGACACATTTT. Its protein is CAISRQETHF.

This chain connects TRBV4-2 to TRBJ1-1; D ambiguous. This CDR3 is built from 13 residues. Trimming left V 1 base short and J 3 bases short, with 6 bases between. Germline values: CDR1 LGHNA, CDR2 YNFKEQ. This chain's CDR3 is CASSQVEDTEAFF. The CDR3 DNA is TGTGCCAGCAGCCAAGTGGAGGACACTGAAGCTTTCTTT.

The chain couples TRBV7-8 to TRBJ1-2; 7 bases map to TRBD1. V lost 6 bases, J lost 6 bases, and 13 bases stayed unmatched. Germline values: CDR1 SGHVS, CDR2 FQNEAQ. CDR3 length: 15 amino acids. The DNA for the CDR3 is TGTGCCAGCAGTCCATGGACAGCCACAGGGGATGGCTACACCTTC. Its protein is CASSPWTATGDGYTF. The variable domain in full, completed from reference TRBV7-8 and TRBJ1-2, reads GAGVSQSPRYKVAKRGQDVALRCDPISGHVSLFWYQQALGQGPEFLTYFQNEAQLDKSGLPSDRFFAERPEGSVSTLKIQRTQQEDSAVYLCASSPWTATGDGYTFGSGTRLTVV.

The J gene is TRBJ2-5, the V gene TRBV3-1 (or the pseudogene TRBV3-2); D not resolved. Germline V gives CDR1 LGHDT, CDR2 YNNKEL (reference sequence). CDR3 length: 14 amino acids. Deletions cut 2 bases from V and 5 bases from J, with 12 bases between. The CDR3: CASSQNPLGETQYF. The CDR3 bases are TGTGCCAGCAGCCAAAACCCTCTGGGCGAGACCCAGTACTTC.

The chain has TRBV27 and TRBJ2-1, with a possible D match to TRBD2 (7 bases). CDR3 length: 14 amino acids. V was trimmed by 8 bases and J by 6 bases, leaving 17 bases between them. Germline CDR1 is MNHEY and CDR2 is SMNVEV (reference sequence). CDR3 loop: CASRRGLAPNEQFF. The CDR3 DNA reads as TGTGCCAGCCGGCGGGGGCTAGCTCCCAATGAGCAGTTCTTC.

V usage is TRBV11-2 and J usage is TRBJ2-7, with 7 bases identical to TRBD1. V shed 6 bases, J shed 1 base, and the junction held 9 bases outside the gene matches. Per the germline V gene, CDR1 is SGHAT and CDR2 is FQNNGV. This CDR3 has 15 residues. The CDR3 nucleotides read TGTGCCAGCAGACGCGTCGGGGACAGTTCCTACGAGCAGTACGTC. It translates to CASRRVGDSSYEQYV.